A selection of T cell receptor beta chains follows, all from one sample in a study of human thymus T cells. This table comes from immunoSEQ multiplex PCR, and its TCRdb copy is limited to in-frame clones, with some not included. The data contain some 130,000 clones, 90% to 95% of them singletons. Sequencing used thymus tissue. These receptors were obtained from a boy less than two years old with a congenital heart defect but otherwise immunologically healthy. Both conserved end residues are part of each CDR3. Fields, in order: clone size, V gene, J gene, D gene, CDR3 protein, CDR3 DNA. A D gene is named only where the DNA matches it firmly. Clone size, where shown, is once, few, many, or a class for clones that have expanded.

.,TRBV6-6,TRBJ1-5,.,CASSRDGINQPQHF,TGTGCCAGCAGTAGGGACGGGATCAATCAGCCCCAGCATTTT
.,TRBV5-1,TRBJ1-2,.,CASSLARQSFDGYTF,TGCGCCAGCAGCTTGGCCCGACAGAGTTTTGATGGCTACACCTTC
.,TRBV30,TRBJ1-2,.,CAWNPEWAGKGYTF,TGTGCCTGGAACCCCGAGTGGGCAGGGAAAGGCTACACCTTC
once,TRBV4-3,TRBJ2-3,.,CASSQDETNRTDTQYF,TGCGCCAGCAGCCAAGATGAGACTAACCGCACAGATACGCAGTATTTT
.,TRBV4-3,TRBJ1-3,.,CASSRYRGNTIYF,TGCGCCAGCAGCCGCTACAGGGGAAACACCATATATTTT
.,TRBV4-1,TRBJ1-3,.,CASSLFGTGNTIYF,TGCGCCAGTAGCCTCTTTGGGACCGGAAACACCATATATTTT
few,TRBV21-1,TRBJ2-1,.,CASSTQTGGFSYNEQFF,TGTGCCAGCAGCACCCAGACAGGGGGCTTCTCCTACAATGAGCAGTTCTTC
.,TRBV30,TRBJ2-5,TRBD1,CAWSSGQGDETQYF,TGTGCCTGGAGTTCGGGACAGGGAGATGAGACCCAGTACTTC
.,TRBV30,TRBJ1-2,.,CAWSDTAGYGYTF,TGTGCCTGGAGTGATACAGCTGGTTATGGCTACACCTTC
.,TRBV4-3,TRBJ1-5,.,CASSQDPGTNQPQHF,TGCGCCAGCAGCCAAGACCCAGGGACCAATCAGCCCCAGCATTTT
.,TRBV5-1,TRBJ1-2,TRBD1,CASSLARQGDYGYTF,TGCGCCAGCAGCTTGGCACGACAGGGGGACTATGGCTACACCTTC
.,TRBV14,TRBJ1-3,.,CASSQERGQGSGGNTIYF,TGTGCCAGCAGCCAAGAACGGGGTCAGGGATCGGGTGGAAACACCATATATTTT
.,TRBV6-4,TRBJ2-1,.,CASGRGAGGNEQFF,TGTGCCAGCGGTCGGGGCGCCGGGGGCAATGAGCAGTTCTTC
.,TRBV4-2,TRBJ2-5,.,CASSQVVAGPDQETQYF,TGTGCCAGCAGCCAAGTCGTCGCGGGGCCGGATCAAGAGACCCAGTACTTC
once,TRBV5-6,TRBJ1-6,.,CASSLGPRGSPLHF,TGTGCCAGCAGCCTGGGACCGAGGGGTTCACCCCTCCACTTT
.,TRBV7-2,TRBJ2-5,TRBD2,CASSSLLAGGPKETQYF,TGTGCCAGCAGCTCCTTACTAGCGGGGGGGCCGAAGGAGACCCAGTACTTC